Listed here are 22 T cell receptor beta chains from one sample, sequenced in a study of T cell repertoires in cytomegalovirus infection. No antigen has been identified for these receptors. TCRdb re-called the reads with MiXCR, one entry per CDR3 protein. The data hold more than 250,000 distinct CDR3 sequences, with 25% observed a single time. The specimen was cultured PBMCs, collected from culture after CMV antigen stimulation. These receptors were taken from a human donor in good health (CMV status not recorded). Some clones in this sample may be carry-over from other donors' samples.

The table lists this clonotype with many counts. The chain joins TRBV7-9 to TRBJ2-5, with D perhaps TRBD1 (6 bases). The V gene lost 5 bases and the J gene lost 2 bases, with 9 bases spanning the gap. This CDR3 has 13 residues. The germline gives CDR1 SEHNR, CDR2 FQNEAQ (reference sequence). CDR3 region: CASSIGQQETQYF. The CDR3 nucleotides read TGTGCCAGCAGCATCGGACAGCAAGAGACCCAGTACTTC.

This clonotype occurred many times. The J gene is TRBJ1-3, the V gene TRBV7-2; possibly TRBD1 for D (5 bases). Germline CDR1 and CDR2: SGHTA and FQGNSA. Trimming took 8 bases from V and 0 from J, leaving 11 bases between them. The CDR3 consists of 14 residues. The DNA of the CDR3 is TGTGCCAGCTTAAGGGACGACTCTGGAAACACCATATATTTT. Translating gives CASLRDDSGNTIYF.

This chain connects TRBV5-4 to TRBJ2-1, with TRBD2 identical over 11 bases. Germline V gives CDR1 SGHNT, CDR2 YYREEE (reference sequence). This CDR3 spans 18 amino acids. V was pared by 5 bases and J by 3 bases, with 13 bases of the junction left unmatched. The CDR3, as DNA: TGTGCCAGCAGACGTAGACTATTAGCGGGAGGGAACTACAATGAGCAGTTCTTC. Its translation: CASRRRLLAGGNYNEQFF.

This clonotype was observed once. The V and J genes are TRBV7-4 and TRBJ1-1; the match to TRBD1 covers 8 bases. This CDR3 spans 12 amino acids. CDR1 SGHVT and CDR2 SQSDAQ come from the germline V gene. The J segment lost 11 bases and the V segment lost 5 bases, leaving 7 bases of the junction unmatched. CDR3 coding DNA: TGTGCCAGCAGCGACCAGGGGGCTTCGGCTTTCTTT. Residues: CASSDQGASAFF.

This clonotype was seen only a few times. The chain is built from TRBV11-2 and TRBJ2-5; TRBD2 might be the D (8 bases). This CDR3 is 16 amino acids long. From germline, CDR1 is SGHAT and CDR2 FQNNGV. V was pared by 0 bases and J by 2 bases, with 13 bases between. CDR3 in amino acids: CASSLDGRGQQETQYF. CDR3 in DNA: TGTGCCAGCAGCTTAGACGGGAGGGGGCAGCAAGAGACCCAGTACTTC.

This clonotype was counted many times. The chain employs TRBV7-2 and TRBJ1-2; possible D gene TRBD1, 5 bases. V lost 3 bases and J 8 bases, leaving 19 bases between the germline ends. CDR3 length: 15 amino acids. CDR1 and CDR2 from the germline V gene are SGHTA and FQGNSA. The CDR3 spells CASSLGQTAQRGYTF. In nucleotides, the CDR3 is TGTGCCAGCAGCTTGGGTCAGACAGCCCAGAGGGGCTACACCTTC.

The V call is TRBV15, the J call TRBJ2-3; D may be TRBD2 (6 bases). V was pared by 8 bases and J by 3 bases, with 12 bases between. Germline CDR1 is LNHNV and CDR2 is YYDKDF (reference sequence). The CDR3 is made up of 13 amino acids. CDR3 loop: CATVGGGTDTQYF. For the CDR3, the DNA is TGTGCCACCGTGGGGGGAGGTACAGATACGCAGTATTTT. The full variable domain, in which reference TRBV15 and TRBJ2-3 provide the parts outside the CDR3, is DAMVIQNPRYQVTQFGKPVTLSCSQTLNHNVMYWYQQKSSQAPKLLFHYYDKDFNNEADTPDNFQSRRPNTSFCFLDIRSPGLGDTAMYLCATVGGGTDTQYFGPGTRLTVL.

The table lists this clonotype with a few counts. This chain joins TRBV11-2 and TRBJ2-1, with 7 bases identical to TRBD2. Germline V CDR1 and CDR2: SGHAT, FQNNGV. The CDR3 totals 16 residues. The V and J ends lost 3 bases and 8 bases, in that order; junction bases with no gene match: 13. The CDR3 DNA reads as TGTGCCAGCAGCTTGACGGGGCTGCGGGAGTCCGATGAGCAGTTCTTC. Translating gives CASSLTGLRESDEQFF.

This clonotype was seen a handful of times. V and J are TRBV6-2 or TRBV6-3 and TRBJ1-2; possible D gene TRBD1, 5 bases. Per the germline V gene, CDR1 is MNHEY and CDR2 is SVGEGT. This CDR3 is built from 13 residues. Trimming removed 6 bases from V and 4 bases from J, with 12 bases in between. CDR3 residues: CASSWDGTYGYTF. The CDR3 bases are TGTGCCAGCAGCTGGGACGGCACCTATGGCTACACCTTC.

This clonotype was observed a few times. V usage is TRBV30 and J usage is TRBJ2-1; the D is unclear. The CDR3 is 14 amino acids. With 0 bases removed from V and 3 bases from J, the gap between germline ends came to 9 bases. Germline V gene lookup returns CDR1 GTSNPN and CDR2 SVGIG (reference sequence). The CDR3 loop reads CAWSVSAIYNEQFF. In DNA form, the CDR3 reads TGTGCCTGGAGTGTTTCGGCCATCTACAATGAGCAGTTCTTC.

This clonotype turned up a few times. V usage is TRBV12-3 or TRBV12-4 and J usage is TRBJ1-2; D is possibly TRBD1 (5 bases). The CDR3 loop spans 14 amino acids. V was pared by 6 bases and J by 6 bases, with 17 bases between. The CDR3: CASRKTVARDGYTF. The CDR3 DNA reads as TGTGCCAGCAGAAAGACAGTAGCCAGAGATGGCTACACCTTC.

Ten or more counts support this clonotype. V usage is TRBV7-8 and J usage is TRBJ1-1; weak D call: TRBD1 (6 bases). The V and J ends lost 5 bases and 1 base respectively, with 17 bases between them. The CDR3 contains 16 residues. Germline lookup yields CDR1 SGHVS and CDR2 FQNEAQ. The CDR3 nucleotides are TGTGCCAGCAGCCCGTTCCGGGGGGCAGGGAACACTGAAGCTTTCTTT. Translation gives CASSPFRGAGNTEAFF.

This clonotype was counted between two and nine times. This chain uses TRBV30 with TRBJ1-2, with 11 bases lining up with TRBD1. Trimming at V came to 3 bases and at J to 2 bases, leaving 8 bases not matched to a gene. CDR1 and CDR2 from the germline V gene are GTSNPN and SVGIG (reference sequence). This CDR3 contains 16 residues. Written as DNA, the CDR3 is TGTGCCTGGAGAACTAAAGGACAGGGGGCGAACTATGGCTACACCTTC. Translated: CAWRTKGQGANYGYTF. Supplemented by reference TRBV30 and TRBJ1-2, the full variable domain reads SQTIHQWPATLVQPVGSPLSLECTVEGTSNPNLYWYRQAAGRGLQLLFYSVGIGQISSEVPQNLSASRPQDRQFILSSKKLLLSDSGFYLCAWRTKGQGANYGYTFGSGTRLTVV.

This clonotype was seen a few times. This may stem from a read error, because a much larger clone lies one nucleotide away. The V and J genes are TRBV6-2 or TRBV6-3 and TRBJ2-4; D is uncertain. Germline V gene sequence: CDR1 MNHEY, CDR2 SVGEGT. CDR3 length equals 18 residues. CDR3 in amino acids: CASSLQTRKLLSKNIQHF. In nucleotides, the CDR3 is TGTGCCAGCAGCCTCCAGACAAGGAAACTTCTTTCCAAAAACATTCAGCACTTC.

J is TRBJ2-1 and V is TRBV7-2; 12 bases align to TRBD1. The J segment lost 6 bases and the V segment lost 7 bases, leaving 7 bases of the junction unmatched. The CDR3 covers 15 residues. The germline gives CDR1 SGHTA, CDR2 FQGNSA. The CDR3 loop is CASIQGGQGANEQFF. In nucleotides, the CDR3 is TGTGCCAGCATCCAAGGGGGACAGGGGGCCAATGAGCAGTTCTTC.

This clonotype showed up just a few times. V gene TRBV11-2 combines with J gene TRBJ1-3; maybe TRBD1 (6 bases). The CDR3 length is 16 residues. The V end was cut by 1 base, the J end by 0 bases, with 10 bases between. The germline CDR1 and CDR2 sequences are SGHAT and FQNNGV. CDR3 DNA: TGTGCCAGCAGCTTAGGGCAGGGGCTCTCTGGAAACACCATATATTTT. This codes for CASSLGQGLSGNTIYF.

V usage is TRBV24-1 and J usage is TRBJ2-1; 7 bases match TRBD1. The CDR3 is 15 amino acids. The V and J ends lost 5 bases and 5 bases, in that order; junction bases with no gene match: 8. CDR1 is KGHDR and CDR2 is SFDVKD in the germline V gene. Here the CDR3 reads CATSAPTGPNNEQFF. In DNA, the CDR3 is TGTGCCACCAGTGCCCCGACAGGGCCGAACAATGAGCAGTTCTTC.

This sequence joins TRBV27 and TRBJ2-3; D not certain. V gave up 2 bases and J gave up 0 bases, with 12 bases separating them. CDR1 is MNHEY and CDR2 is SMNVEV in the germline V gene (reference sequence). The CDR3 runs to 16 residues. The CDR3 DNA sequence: TGTGCCAGCAGTTTAAAACCTTACACTAGCACAGATACGCAGTATTTT. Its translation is CASSLKPYTSTDTQYF.

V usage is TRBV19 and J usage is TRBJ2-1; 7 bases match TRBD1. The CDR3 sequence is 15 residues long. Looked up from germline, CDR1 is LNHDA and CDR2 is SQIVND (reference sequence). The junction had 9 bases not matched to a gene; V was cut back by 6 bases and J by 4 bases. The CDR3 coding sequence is TGTGCCAGTAGCCGAGGTGGGACAGATTACAATGAGCAGTTCTTC. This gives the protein CASSRGGTDYNEQFF.

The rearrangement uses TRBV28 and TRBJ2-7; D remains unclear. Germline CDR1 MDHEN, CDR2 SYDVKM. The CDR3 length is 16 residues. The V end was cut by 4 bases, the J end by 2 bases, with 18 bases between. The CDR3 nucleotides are TGTGCCAGCAGTTCAGGTGGCTATGATCTCCCCTACGAGCAGTACTTC. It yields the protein CASSSGGYDLPYEQYF.

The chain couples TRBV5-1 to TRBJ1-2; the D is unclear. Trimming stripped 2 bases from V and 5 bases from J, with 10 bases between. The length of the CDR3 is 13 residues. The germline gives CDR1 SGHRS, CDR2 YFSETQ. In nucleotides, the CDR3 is TGCGCCAGCAGCTTACCAGATGGGTATGGCTACACCTTC. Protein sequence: CASSLPDGYGYTF.

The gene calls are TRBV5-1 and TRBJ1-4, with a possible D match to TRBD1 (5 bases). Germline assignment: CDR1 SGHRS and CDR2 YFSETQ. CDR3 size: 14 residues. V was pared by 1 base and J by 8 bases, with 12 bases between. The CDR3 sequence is CASSLIGADEKLFF. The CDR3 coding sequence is TGCGCCAGCAGCTTGATAGGGGCGGACGAAAAACTGTTTTTT.